Listed here are 18 T cell receptor beta chains from one sample, sequenced in a study of a mutant IDH1 vaccine in newly diagnosed glioma. Time point in this sample: baseline, week 1 (first vaccination visit). The treatment: pre-vaccination baseline after standard-of-care therapy. Produced via immunoSEQ multiplex PCR; TCRdb's table is partial and in-frame only. The sample yields about 38,000 clones, around 90% seen once. The sequences come from PBMCs, collected from a glioma patient treated with radiotherapy, temozolomide or both. Receptor source: a man aged 18 to 29 with glioma.

The chain links TRBV7-9 to TRBJ1-5; D perhaps matches TRBD1 (6 bases). The CDR3 sequence is 15 residues long. Trimming shortened V by 5 bases and J by 3 bases, and 14 bases separated the two germline ends. CDR1 SEHNR and CDR2 FQNEAQ come from the germline V gene (reference sequence). The chain's CDR3 is CASSPGGRDNQPQHF. CDR3 DNA sequence: TGTGCCAGCAGCCCGGGGGGCAGGGACAATCAGCCCCAGCATTTT.

The chain uses TRBV14 and TRBJ1-4, with 9 bases fitting TRBD1. Germline trimming cut 2 bases from V and 7 bases from J; bases unmatched to any gene: 5. There are 15 residues in the CDR3. Germline V gives CDR1 SGHDN, CDR2 FVKESK. CDR3 protein: CASSQSGTGFEKLFF. The CDR3 nucleotides are TGTGCCAGCAGCCAATCCGGGACAGGGTTTGAAAAACTGTTTTTT.

The rearrangement links TRBV6-5 to TRBJ2-3; TRBD1 matches at 7 bases. Losses at the gene ends were 0 bases for V and 1 base for J; bases not matched to a gene: 4. This CDR3 is built from 16 residues. Per the germline V gene, CDR1 is MNHEY and CDR2 is SVGAGI. DNA for the CDR3: TGTGCCAGCAGTTACTCTATCACAGGGGGCACAGATACGCAGTATTTT. This encodes CASSYSITGGTDTQYF.

The chain joins TRBV5-1 to TRBJ2-1; the D gene is possibly TRBD1 (6 bases). The V end lost 4 bases, the J end lost 2 bases, and 16 bases lay between the germline ends. Germline CDR1 and CDR2: SGHRS and YFSETQ. This CDR3 is 16 amino acids long. The CDR3 DNA sequence: TGCGCCAGCAGCCGTCTCTCCGGGACAACCTACAATGAGCAGTTCTTC. This translates into CASSRLSGTTYNEQFF. The variable domain in full, with the rest retrieved from reference TRBV5-1 and TRBJ2-1, is KAGVTQTPRYLIKTRGQQVTLSCSPISGHRSVSWYQQTPGQGLQFLFEYFSETQRNKGNFPGRFSGRQFSNSRSEMNVSTLELGDSALYLCASSRLSGTTYNEQFFGPGTRLTVL.

This clone appeared a few times. This rearrangement joins TRBV7-9 to TRBJ2-7; the D is unclear. The CDR3 is made up of 13 amino acids. Trimming took 5 bases from V and 3 from J, leaving 11 bases between them. Germline loops: CDR1 SEHNR, CDR2 FQNEAQ (reference sequence). CDR3 amino acids: CASSADGYYEQYF. CDR3 in DNA: TGTGCCAGCAGCGCAGACGGATACTACGAGCAGTACTTC.

The chain is built from TRBV4-1 and TRBJ1-4; D is ambiguous. V lost 0 bases to trimming and J lost 7 bases, with 12 bases between them. CDR3 size: 15 residues. CDR1 and CDR2 (germline): MGHRA, YSYEKL. The CDR3 region is CASSQDARELEKLFF. Here the CDR3 DNA reads TGCGCCAGCAGCCAAGATGCCCGAGAACTTGAAAAACTGTTTTTT.

The genes are TRBV9 and TRBJ2-3; weak D call: TRBD1 (6 bases). The CDR3 is 15 residues long. Deletions cut 4 bases from V and 6 bases from J, with 18 bases between. Per the germline V gene, CDR1 is SGDLS and CDR2 is YYNGEE. This CDR3 reads CASSPGTFFSDTQYF. For the CDR3, the DNA is TGTGCCAGCAGCCCCGGGACATTTTTCTCGGATACGCAGTATTTT.

The V call is TRBV6-5, the J call TRBJ1-2; D unclear. V gave up 4 bases and J gave up 6 bases, with 12 bases separating them. CDR1 MNHEY and CDR2 SVGAGI come from the germline V gene. This CDR3 has 13 residues. CDR3 sequence (DNA): TGTGCCAGCAGTTCCAGAGGGAGTGATGGCTACACCTTC. Translating gives CASSSRGSDGYTF.

The count of this clone is one. The rearrangement joins TRBV19 to TRBJ2-5, with D perhaps TRBD2 (6 bases). The V and J ends lost 3 bases and 5 bases respectively, with 10 bases between them. Germline V lookup: CDR1 LNHDA, CDR2 SQIVND (reference sequence). This CDR3 has 13 amino acids. CDR3 amino acids: CASSMRDGETQYF. The DNA for the CDR3 is TGTGCCAGTAGTATGCGGGATGGGGAGACCCAGTACTTC.

The chain uses TRBV7-6 and TRBJ1-1; D not certain. Germline V gene data show CDR1 as SGHVS and CDR2 as FNYEAQ. CDR3 length: 13 amino acids. Trimming pared 4 bases from V and 3 bases from J, leaving 9 bases between. The DNA for the CDR3 is TGTGCCAGCAGCTCCGACATCTACACTGAAGCTTTCTTT. Translation: CASSSDIYTEAFF.

The chain joins TRBV27 to TRBJ2-7, with D uncertain. The length of the CDR3 is 10 residues. Between the trimmed V and J ends, which lost 8 bases and 3 bases, there was a span of 5 bases. Germline assignment: CDR1 MNHEY and CDR2 SMNVEV (reference sequence). The CDR3 DNA follows: TGTGCCAGCGGCGTCTACGAGCAGTACTTC. Amino acids: CASGVYEQYF.

In its sample, this clone was seen once. The chain is built from TRBV2 and TRBJ2-3; maybe TRBD2 (6 bases). Trimming pared 5 bases from V and 3 bases from J, leaving 12 bases between. Germline CDR1 SNHLY, CDR2 FYNNEI. This CDR3 has 14 residues. The CDR3 region is CASSTQGRTDTQYF. As DNA, the CDR3 is TGTGCCAGCAGTACCCAAGGGAGGACAGATACGCAGTATTTT.

This rearrangement joins TRBV30 to TRBJ1-4, with D unclear. Trimming took off 2 bases at V and 5 bases at J, with 15 bases between the two ends. CDR1 is GTSNPN, CDR2 SVGIG, per germline (reference sequence). The CDR3 has 15 amino acids. This CDR3 reads CAWSTPSGYNEKLFF. The CDR3 nucleotides are TGTGCCTGGAGTACCCCGAGCGGATACAATGAAAAACTGTTTTTT. The entire variable domain, with the rest obtained from reference TRBV30 and TRBJ1-4, is as follows: SQTIHQWPATLVQPVGSPLSLECTVEGTSNPNLYWYRQAAGRGLQLLFYSVGIGQISSEVPQNLSASRPQDRQFILSSKKLLLSDSGFYLCAWSTPSGYNEKLFFGSGTQLSVL.

The V call is TRBV7-3, the J call TRBJ2-3, with D possibly TRBD2 on 5 matching bases. Deletions cut 8 bases from V and 2 bases from J, with 14 bases between. CDR1 and CDR2 from the germline V gene are SGHTA and FQGTGA. The CDR3 length is 14 residues. The CDR3 DNA reads TGTGCCAGCGGTAAGGGAGCAAACACAGATACGCAGTATTTT. This gives the protein CASGKGANTDTQYF. The variable domain in full, with the rest retrieved from reference TRBV7-3 and TRBJ2-3, is GAGVSQTPSNKVTEKGKYVELRCDPISGHTALYWYRQSLGQGPEFLIYFQGTGAADDSGLPNDRFFAVRPEGSVSTLKIQRTERGDSAVYLCASGKGANTDTQYFGPGTRLTVL.

Note on this clone: Its ends do not fully match the called genes, so a read error is possible. The genes are TRBV7-2 and TRBJ1-1; 7 nucleotides match TRBD1. This CDR3 region has 13 residues. Per germline, CDR1 SGHTA and CDR2 FQGNSA. CDR3 region: CASNLQGRTEAFF. The CDR3 DNA sequence: TGTGCCAGCAACTTACAGGGGCGCACTGAAGCTTTCTTT.

In DNA, the CDR3 is TGCAGCGTTGGGTCGGGGGCTCTCCCTAGCTCCTACAATGAGCAGTTCTTC. It specifies CSVGSGALPSSYNEQFF. This chain connects TRBV29-1 to TRBJ2-1; tentatively, D is TRBD1 or TRBD2 (6 bases each). Germline assignment: CDR1 SQVTM and CDR2 ANQGSEA. This CDR3 is 17 amino acids long. Trimming left V 4 bases short and J 0 bases short, with 19 bases between.

The chain links TRBV5-5 to TRBJ2-5; D call uncertain. Per the germline V gene, CDR1 is SGHKS and CDR2 is YYEKEE (reference sequence). Trimming took off 1 base at V and 2 bases at J, with 0 bases between the two ends. This CDR3 comprises 11 residues. Written as DNA, the CDR3 is TGTGCCAGCAGCTTGCAAGAGACCCAGTACTTC. This translates into CASSLQETQYF.

The rearrangement joins TRBV5-4 to TRBJ2-3; 8 bases agree with TRBD1. The V gene's germline CDR1 is SGHNT and CDR2 YYREEE (reference sequence). V trimming: 0 bases; J trimming: 5 bases; junction bases outside the gene matches: 8. The CDR3 runs to 16 residues. The CDR3 DNA follows: TGTGCCAGCAGCTTGGCGGGGACAGGTTCAAAAGATACGCAGTATTTT. Its translation is CASSLAGTGSKDTQYF.